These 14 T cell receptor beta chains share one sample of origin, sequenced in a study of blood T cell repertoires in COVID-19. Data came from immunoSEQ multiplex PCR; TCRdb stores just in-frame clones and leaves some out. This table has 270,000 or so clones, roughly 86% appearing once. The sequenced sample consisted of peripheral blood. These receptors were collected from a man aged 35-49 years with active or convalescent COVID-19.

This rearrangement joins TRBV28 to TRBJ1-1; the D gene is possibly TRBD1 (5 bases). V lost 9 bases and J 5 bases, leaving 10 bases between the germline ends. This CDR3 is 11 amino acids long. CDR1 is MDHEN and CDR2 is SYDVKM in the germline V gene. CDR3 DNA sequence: TGTGCCAGTCTTAGGGGTACTGAAGCTTTCTTT. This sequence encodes CASLRGTEAFF.

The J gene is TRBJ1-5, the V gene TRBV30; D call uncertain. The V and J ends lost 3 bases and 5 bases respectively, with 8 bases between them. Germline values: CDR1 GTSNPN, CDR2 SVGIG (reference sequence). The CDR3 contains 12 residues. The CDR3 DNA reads TGTGCCTGGAGCTCGGGAGATCAGCCCCAGCATTTT. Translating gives CAWSSGDQPQHF.

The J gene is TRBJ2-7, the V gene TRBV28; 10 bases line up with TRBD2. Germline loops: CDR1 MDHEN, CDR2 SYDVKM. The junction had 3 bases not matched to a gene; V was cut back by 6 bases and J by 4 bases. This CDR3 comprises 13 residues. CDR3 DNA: TGTGCCAGCAGGCCGACTAGCGGGTACGAGCAGTACTTC. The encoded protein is CASRPTSGYEQYF.

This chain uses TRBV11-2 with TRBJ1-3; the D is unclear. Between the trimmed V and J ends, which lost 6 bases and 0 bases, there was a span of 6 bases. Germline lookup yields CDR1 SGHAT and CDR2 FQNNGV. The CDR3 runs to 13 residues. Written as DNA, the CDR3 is TGTGCCAGCAGTAAGAGCTCTGGAAACACCATATATTTT. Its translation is CASSKSSGNTIYF.

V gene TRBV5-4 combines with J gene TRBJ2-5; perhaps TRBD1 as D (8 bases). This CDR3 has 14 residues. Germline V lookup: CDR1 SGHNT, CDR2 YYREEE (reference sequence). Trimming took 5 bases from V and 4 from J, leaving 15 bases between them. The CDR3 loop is CASSQQGGPETQYF. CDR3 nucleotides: TGTGCCAGCAGTCAACAGGGGGGGCCAGAGACCCAGTACTTC.

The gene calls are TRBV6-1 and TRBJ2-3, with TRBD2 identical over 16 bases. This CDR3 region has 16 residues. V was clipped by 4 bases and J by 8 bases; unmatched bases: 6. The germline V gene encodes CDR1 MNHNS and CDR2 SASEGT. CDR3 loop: CASSGGTSGGASTQYF. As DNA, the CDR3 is TGTGCCAGCAGTGGCGGGACTAGCGGGGGGGCTTCTACGCAGTATTTT.

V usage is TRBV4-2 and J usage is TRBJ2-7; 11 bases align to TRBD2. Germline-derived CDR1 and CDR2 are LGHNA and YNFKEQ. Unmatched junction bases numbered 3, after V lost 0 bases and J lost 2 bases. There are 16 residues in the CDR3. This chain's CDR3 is CASSQDLAGGAYEQYF. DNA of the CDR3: TGTGCCAGCAGCCAAGACCTAGCGGGAGGCGCCTACGAGCAGTACTTC.

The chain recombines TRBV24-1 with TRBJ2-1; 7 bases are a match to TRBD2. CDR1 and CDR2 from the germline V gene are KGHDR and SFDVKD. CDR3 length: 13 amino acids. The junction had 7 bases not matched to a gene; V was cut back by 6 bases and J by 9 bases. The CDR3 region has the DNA TGTGCCACCAGTCGAGGACTAGGACCTGAGCAGTTCTTC. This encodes CATSRGLGPEQFF.

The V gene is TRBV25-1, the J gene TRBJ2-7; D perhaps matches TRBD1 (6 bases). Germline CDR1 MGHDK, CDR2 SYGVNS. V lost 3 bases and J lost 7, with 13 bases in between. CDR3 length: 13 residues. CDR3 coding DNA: TGTGCCAGCAGTGACCAGGGGCCGGGGGAGCAGTACTTC. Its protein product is CASSDQGPGEQYF.

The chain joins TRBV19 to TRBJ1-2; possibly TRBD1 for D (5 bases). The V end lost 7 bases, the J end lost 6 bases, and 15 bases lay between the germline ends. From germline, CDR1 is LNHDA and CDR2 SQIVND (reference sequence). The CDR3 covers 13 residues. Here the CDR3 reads CASTRGREDGYTF. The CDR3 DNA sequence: TGTGCCAGTACCCGGGGGAGGGAGGATGGCTACACCTTC.

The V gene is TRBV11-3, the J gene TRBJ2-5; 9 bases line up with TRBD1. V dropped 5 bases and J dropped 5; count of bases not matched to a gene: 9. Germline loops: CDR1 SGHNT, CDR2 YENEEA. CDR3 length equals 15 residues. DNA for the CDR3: TGTGCCAGCAGCCGCTGGGACAGGGCTCACGAGACCCAGTACTTC. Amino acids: CASSRWDRAHETQYF.

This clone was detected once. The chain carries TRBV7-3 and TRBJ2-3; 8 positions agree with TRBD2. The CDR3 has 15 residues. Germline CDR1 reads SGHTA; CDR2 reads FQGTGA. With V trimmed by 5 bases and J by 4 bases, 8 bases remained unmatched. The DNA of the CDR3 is TGTGCCAGCAGCCCCGGGACTAGGGACGCAGATACGCAGTATTTT. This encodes CASSPGTRDADTQYF. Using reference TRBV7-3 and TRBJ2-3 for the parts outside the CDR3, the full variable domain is GAGVSQTPSNKVTEKGKYVELRCDPISGHTALYWYRQSLGQGPEFLIYFQGTGAADDSGLPNDRFFAVRPEGSVSTLKIQRTERGDSAVYLCASSPGTRDADTQYFGPGTRLTVL.

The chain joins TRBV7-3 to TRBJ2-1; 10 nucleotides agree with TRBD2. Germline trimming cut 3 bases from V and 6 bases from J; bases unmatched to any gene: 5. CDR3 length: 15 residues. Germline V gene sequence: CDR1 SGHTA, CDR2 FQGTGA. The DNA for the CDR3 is TGTGCCAGCAGCTTGAGGACTAGCGGATCCAATGAGCAGTTCTTC. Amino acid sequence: CASSLRTSGSNEQFF.

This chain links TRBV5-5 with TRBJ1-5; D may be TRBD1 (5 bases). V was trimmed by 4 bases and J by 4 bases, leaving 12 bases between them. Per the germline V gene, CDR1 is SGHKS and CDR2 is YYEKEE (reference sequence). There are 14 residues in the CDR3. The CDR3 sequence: CASSPGGWNQPQHF. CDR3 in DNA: TGTGCCAGCAGCCCGGGGGGGTGGAATCAGCCCCAGCATTTT.